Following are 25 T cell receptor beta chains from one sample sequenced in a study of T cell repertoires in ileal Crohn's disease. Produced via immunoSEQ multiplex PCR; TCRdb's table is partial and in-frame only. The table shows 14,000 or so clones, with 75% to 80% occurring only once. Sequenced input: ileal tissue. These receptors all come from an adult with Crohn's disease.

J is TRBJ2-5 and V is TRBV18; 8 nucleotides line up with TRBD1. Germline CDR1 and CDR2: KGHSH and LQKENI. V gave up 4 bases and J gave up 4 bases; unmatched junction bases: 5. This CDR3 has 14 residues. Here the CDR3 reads CASSRSTGAETQYF. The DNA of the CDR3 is TGTGCCAGCTCACGATCGACAGGGGCAGAGACCCAGTACTTC.

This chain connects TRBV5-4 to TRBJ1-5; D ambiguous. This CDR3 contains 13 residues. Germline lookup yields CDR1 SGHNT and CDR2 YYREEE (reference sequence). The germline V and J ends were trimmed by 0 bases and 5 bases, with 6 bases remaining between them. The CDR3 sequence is CASSLDSHQPQHF. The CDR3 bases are TGTGCCAGCAGCTTGGACAGCCATCAGCCCCAGCATTTT.

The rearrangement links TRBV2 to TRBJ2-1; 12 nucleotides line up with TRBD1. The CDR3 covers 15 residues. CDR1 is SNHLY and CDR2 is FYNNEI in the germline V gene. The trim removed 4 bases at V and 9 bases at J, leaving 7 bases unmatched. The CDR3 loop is CASSVVGQGAGEQFF. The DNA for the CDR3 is TGTGCCAGCAGTGTAGTGGGACAGGGGGCTGGTGAGCAGTTCTTC.

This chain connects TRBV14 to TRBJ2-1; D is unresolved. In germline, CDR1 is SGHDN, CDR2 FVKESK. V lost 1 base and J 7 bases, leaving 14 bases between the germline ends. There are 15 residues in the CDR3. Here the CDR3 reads CASSQGQNRGNEQFF. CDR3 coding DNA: TGTGCCAGCAGCCAAGGGCAAAACCGAGGTAATGAGCAGTTCTTC.

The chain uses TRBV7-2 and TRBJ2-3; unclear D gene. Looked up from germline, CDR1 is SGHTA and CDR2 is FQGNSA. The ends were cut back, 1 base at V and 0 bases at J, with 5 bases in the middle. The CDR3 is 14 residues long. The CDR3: CASSLVSSTDTQYF. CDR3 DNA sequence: TGTGCCAGCAGCTTAGTTTCGAGCACAGATACGCAGTATTTT.

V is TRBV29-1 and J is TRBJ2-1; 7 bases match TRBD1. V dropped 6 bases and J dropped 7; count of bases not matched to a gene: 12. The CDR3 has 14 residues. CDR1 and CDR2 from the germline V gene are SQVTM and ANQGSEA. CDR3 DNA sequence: TGCAGCGTCGCCAACAGGGGTCCCAGAAATGAGCAGTTCTTC. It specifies CSVANRGPRNEQFF.

The CDR3, as DNA: TGTGCCAGCTCACCGGGGACAGGTGGGGGGTACGAGCAGTACTTC. Translation gives CASSPGTGGGYEQYF. The chain is built from TRBV18 and TRBJ2-7, with 8 nucleotides matching TRBD1. In germline, CDR1 is KGHSH, CDR2 LQKENI. The trim removed 3 bases at V and 4 bases at J, leaving 8 bases unmatched. The CDR3 is 15 amino acids.

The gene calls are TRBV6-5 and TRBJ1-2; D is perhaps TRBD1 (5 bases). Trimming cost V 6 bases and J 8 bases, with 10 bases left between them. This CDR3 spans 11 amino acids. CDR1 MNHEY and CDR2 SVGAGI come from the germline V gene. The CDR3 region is CASSQGGGYTF. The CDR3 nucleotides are TGTGCCAGCAGCCAGGGTGGAGGCTACACCTTC.

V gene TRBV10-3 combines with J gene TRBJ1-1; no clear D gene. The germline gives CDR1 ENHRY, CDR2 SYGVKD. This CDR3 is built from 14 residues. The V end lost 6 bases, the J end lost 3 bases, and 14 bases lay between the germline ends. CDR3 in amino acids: CAIRQAQWDTEAFF. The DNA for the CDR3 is TGTGCCATCAGGCAGGCCCAGTGGGACACTGAAGCTTTCTTT.

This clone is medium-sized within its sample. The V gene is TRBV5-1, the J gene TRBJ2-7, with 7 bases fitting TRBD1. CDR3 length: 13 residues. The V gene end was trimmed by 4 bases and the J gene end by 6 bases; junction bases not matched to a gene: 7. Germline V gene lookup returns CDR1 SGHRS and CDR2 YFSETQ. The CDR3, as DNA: TGCGCCAGCAGCGGGACAGAGTTCCTCGAGCAGTACTTC. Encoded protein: CASSGTEFLEQYF.

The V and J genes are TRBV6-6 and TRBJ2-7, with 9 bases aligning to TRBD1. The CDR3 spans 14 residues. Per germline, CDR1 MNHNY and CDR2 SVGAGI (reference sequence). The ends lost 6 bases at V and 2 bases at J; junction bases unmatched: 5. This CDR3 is CASRGQGSTYEQYF. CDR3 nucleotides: TGTGCCAGCAGGGGACAGGGCTCGACCTACGAGCAGTACTTC.

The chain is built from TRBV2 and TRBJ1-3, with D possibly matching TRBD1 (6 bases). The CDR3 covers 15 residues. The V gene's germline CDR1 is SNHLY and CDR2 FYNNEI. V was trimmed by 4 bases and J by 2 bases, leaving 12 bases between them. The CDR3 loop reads CASSASGVAGNTIYF. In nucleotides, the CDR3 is TGTGCCAGCAGTGCATCAGGGGTTGCTGGAAACACCATATATTTT.

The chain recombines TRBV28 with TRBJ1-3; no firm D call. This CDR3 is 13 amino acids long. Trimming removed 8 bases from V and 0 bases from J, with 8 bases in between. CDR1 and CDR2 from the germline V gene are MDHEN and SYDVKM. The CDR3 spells CASGGYSGNTIYF. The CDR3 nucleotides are TGTGCCAGCGGCGGGTACTCTGGAAACACCATATATTTT.

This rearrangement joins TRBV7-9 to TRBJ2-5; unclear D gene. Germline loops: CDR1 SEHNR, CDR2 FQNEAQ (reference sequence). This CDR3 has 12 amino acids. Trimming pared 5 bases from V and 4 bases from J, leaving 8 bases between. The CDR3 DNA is TGTGCCAGCAGCAAAATGAGAGAGACCCAGTACTTC. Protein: CASSKMRETQYF. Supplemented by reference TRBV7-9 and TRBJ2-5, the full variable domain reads DTGVSQNPRHKITKRGQNVTFRCDPISEHNRLYWYRQTLGQGPEFLTYFQNEAQLEKSRLLSDRFSAERPKGSFSTLEIQRTEQGDSAMYLCASSKMRETQYFGPGTRLLVL.

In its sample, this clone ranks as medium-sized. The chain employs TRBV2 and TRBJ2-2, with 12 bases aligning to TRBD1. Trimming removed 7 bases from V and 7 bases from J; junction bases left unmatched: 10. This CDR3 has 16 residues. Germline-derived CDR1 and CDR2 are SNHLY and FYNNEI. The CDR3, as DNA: TGTGCCAGCACCGGGACAGGGGGCTCCGCGGGCGGGGAGCTGTTTTTT. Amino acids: CASTGTGGSAGGELFF.

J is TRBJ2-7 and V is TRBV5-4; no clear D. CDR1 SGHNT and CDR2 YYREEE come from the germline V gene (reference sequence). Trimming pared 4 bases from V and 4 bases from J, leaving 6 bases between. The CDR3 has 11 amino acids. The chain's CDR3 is CASSDKYEQYF. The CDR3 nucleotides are TGTGCCAGCAGCGACAAATACGAGCAGTACTTC.

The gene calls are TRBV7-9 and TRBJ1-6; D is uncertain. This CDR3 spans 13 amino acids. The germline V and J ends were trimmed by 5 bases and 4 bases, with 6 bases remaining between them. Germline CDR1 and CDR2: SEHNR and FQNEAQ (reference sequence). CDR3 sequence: CASSAQYNSPLHF. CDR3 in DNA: TGTGCCAGCAGCGCCCAGTATAATTCACCCCTCCACTTT.

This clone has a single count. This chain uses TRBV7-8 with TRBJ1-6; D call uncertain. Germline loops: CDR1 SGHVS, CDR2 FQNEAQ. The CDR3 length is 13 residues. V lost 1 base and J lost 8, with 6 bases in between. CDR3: CASSLGLDSPLHF. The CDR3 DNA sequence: TGTGCCAGCAGCTTAGGTTTAGATTCACCCCTCCACTTT.

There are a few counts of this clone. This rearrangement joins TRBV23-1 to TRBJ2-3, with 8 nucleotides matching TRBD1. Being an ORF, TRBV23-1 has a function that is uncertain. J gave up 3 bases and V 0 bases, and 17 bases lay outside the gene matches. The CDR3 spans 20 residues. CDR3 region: CASSQSEPGDRGWETDTQYF. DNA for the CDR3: TGCGCCAGCAGTCAATCTGAACCCGGCGACAGGGGTTGGGAGACAGATACGCAGTATTTT.

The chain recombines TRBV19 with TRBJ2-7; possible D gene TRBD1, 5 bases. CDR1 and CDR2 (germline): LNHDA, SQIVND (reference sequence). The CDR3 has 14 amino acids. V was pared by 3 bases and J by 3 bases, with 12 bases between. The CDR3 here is CASSIGQGSYEQYF. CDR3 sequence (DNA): TGTGCCAGTAGTATTGGTCAGGGTAGCTACGAGCAGTACTTC.

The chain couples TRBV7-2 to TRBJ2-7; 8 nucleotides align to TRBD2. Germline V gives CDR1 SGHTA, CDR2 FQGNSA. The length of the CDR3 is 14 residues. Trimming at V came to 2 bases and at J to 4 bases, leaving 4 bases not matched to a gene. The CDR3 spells CASSLSRGGYEQYF. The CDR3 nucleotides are TGTGCCAGCAGCTTATCTCGCGGGGGGTACGAGCAGTACTTC.

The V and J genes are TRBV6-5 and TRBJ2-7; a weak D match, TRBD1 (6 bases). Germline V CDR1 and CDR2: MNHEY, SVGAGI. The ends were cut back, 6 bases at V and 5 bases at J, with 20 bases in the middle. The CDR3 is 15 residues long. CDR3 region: CASRLTGTGNHEQYF. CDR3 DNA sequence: TGTGCCAGCAGACTCACGGGAACAGGGAACCACGAGCAGTACTTC.

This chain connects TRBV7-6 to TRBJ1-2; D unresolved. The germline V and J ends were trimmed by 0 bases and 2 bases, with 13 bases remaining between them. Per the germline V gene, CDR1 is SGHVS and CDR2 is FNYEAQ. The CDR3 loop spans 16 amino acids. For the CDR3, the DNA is TGTGCCAGCAGCTTAGCTCCATCCGGGTCGAACTATGGCTACACCTTC. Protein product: CASSLAPSGSNYGYTF.

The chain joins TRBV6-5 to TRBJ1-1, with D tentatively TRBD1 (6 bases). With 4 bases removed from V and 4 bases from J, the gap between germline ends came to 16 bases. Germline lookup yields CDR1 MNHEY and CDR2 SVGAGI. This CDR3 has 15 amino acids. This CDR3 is CASSFRVQGSTEAFF. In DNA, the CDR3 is TGTGCCAGCAGTTTCCGCGTACAGGGTTCCACTGAAGCTTTCTTT.

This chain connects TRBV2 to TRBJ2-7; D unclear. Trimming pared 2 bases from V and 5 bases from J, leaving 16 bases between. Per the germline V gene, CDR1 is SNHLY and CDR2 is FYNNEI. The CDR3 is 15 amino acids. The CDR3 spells CASSENVLRANEQYF. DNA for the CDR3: TGTGCCAGCAGTGAAAACGTACTCCGAGCCAACGAGCAGTACTTC. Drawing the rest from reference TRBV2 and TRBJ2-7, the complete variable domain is EPEVTQTPSHQVTQMGQEVILRCVPISNHLYFYWYRQILGQKVEFLVSFYNNEISEKSEIFDDQFSVERPDGSNFTLKIRSTKLEDSAMYFCASSENVLRANEQYFGPGTRLTVT.